Below are 3 T cell receptor beta chains sequenced from a single sample in a study of early T cells in non-severe SARS-CoV-2 infection. Using its own MiXCR run on the 5' RACE reads, TCRdb lists one record per CDR3 protein. The sample has about 70,000 distinct CDR3 sequences, around 13% seen once. The sequencing here drew on whole blood, taken at baseline. Receptor source: an adult who was a healthcare worker with PCR-confirmed SARS-CoV-2 infection or an uninfected control (not recorded which).

This clonotype has just a few counts. The rearrangement links TRBV28 to TRBJ2-7, with unresolved D. The length of the CDR3 is 11 residues. Trimming pared 5 bases from V and 4 bases from J, leaving 6 bases between. Germline assignment: CDR1 MDHEN and CDR2 SYDVKM. The CDR3: CASSNEYEQYF. The CDR3 coding sequence is TGTGCCAGCAGTAACGAGTACGAGCAGTACTTC.

This clonotype was observed at least ten times. The chain joins TRBV7-2 to TRBJ1-5; D call uncertain. V dropped 5 bases and J dropped 5 bases, with 16 bases sitting between them. Looked up from germline, CDR1 is SGHTA and CDR2 is FQGNSA. CDR3 length equals 15 residues. In DNA, the CDR3 is TGTGCCAGCAGCCCCTCGAGGTTGACGGATCAGCCCCAGCATTTT. Its protein product is CASSPSRLTDQPQHF.

This clonotype was counted a few times. The chain has TRBV5-6 and TRBJ2-1; D perhaps matches TRBD1 (6 bases). Trimming removed 0 bases from V and 2 bases from J, with 9 bases in between. This CDR3 is 15 amino acids long. Germline V gene sequence: CDR1 SGHDT, CDR2 YYEEEE. CDR3 residues: CASSLGQGPYNEQFF. CDR3 sequence (DNA): TGTGCCAGCAGCTTGGGTCAGGGGCCCTACAATGAGCAGTTCTTC.